A single sample gave rise to the 16 T cell receptor beta chains below, sequenced in a study of response to subunit inactivated influenza vaccine. TCRdb redid the calling of the RT-PCR reads with MiXCR, one entry per CDR3 protein. Of more than 600,000 distinct CDR3 sequences listed, less than 20% are singletons. The sequencing used PBMCs from blood, collected roughly 5 days after vaccination. All receptors come from a man in his forties or fifties who received an inactivated influenza vaccine.

This clonotype was counted only a few times. The V gene is TRBV5-1, the J gene TRBJ2-5; D uncertain. V lost 0 bases to trimming and J lost 4 bases, with 13 bases between them. The CDR3 runs to 15 residues. CDR1 and CDR2 (germline): SGHRS, YFSETQ. The CDR3 reads CASSLVARKGETQYF. CDR3 bases: TGCGCCAGCAGCTTGGTGGCCAGAAAGGGAGAGACCCAGTACTTC.

Many counts were recorded for this clonotype. The chain carries TRBV7-2 and TRBJ2-7; 10 nucleotides line up with TRBD1. The J segment lost 6 bases and the V segment lost 1 base, leaving 3 bases of the junction unmatched. Germline lookup yields CDR1 SGHTA and CDR2 FQGNSA. The CDR3 runs to 14 residues. CDR3 coding DNA: TGTGCCAGCAGCTTAGTGGACAGGGGGGGCGAGCAGTACTTC. This gives the protein CASSLVDRGGEQYF.

As regards this clonotype: The conserved closing phenylalanine or tryptophan is absent in this CDR3, likely reflecting a read error. No DNA is shown, since the ends of the CDR3 on it are uncertain; the CDR3 is the one TCRdb lists. The genes are TRBV29-1 and TRBJ2-7; the table gives TRBD1 as D, unverified against the DNA. Germline loops: CDR1 SQVTM, CDR2 ANQGSEA. The CDR3 adds up to 11 amino acids, both ends counted. The chain's CDR3 is CSAGTGAGVTL.

There are a few counts of this clonotype. The J gene is TRBJ2-3, the V gene TRBV12-3 or TRBV12-4, with D hard to call. Between the trimmed V and J ends, which lost 5 bases and 8 bases, there was a span of 14 bases. The CDR3 covers 13 residues. Here the CDR3 DNA reads TGTGCCAGCAGTCCGCCGGGTGTTTCTACGCAGTATTTT. Amino acids: CASSPPGVSTQYF.

The chain couples TRBV20-1 to TRBJ2-5; D is ambiguous. V lost 0 bases and J 1 base, leaving 9 bases between the germline ends. The CDR3 contains 14 residues. Per the germline V gene, CDR1 is DFQATT and CDR2 is SNEGSKA (reference sequence). As DNA, the CDR3 is TGCAGTGCTAGAGAGGGCGGATGCCAAGAGACCCAGTACTTC. Protein: CSAREGGCQETQYF.

This clonotype was seen many times. The chain carries TRBV5-1 and TRBJ2-3, with D perhaps being TRBD1 or TRBD2 (5 bases each). The CDR3 length is 14 residues. The V gene lost 0 bases and the J gene lost 3 bases, with 8 bases spanning the gap. Per the germline V gene, CDR1 is SGHRS and CDR2 is YFSETQ. CDR3 sequence (DNA): TGCGCCAGCAGCTTGGGCAGGGAGACAGATACGCAGTATTTT. Translating gives CASSLGRETDTQYF.

J is TRBJ1-6 and V is TRBV9; no clear D gene. This CDR3 contains 16 residues. Between the trimmed V and J ends, which lost 0 bases and 0 bases, there was a span of 7 bases. Looked up from germline, CDR1 is SGDLS and CDR2 is YYNGEE. The CDR3 reads CASSVDPSSYNSPLHF. The CDR3 bases are TGTGCCAGCAGCGTAGATCCGAGCTCCTATAATTCACCCCTCCACTTT.

This clonotype was recorded a few times. The chain employs TRBV5-1 and TRBJ2-7; 7 nucleotides align to TRBD1. CDR3 size: 14 residues. In germline, CDR1 is SGHRS, CDR2 YFSETQ. Germline trimming cut 6 bases from V and 2 bases from J; bases unmatched to any gene: 8. In DNA form, the CDR3 reads TGCGCCAGCAACCTGGGTAGGGGGCCCTACGAGCAGTACTTC. Translated: CASNLGRGPYEQYF.

The gene calls are TRBV12-3 or TRBV12-4 and TRBJ2-2; 10 bases line up with TRBD2. This CDR3 contains 15 residues. Germline trimming cut 7 bases from V and 6 bases from J; bases unmatched to any gene: 8. CDR3 residues: CASTKAGGPPGELFF. CDR3 bases: TGTGCCAGCACCAAAGCGGGGGGGCCACCCGGGGAGCTGTTTTTT.

The chain uses TRBV5-1 and TRBJ2-1, with 9 positions matching TRBD1. Germline assignment: CDR1 SGHRS and CDR2 YFSETQ. The CDR3 runs to 16 residues. The V and J ends lost 2 bases and 7 bases, in that order; junction bases with no gene match: 10. This chain's CDR3 is CASSFRGQGQPNEQFF. DNA for the CDR3: TGCGCCAGCAGCTTCCGGGGACAGGGACAACCTAATGAGCAGTTCTTC.

This clonotype turned up a few times. The chain recombines TRBV13 with TRBJ2-3; 11 nucleotides agree with TRBD2. The germline V gene has CDR1 PRHDT and CDR2 FYEKMQ (reference sequence). This CDR3 contains 16 residues. V shed 2 bases and J 4 bases; nucleotides not matched to a gene: 5. CDR3 loop: CASSLLAGGVADTQYF. CDR3 DNA sequence: TGTGCCAGCAGCTTACTAGCGGGAGGTGTTGCAGATACGCAGTATTTT.

This clonotype was seen ten or more times. This chain uses TRBV5-1 with TRBJ2-7; D possibly corresponds to TRBD1 (6 bases). This CDR3 spans 15 amino acids. From germline, CDR1 is SGHRS and CDR2 YFSETQ. V lost 6 bases to trimming and J lost 2 bases, with 18 bases between them. The CDR3 spells CASTKTGTRAYEQYF. The CDR3 DNA reads TGCGCCAGCACCAAGACCGGGACAAGAGCCTACGAGCAGTACTTC.

This clonotype was observed a few times. The V call is TRBV6-6, the J call TRBJ2-5; D is unclear. Germline CDR1 is MNHNY and CDR2 is SVGAGI (reference sequence). The CDR3 has 13 amino acids. Trimming pared 0 bases from V and 8 bases from J, leaving 10 bases between. For the CDR3, the DNA is TGTGCCAGCAGTTACTCGAGACTCGCCACCCAGTACTTC. This translates into CASSYSRLATQYF.

This clonotype was observed a few times. The chain employs TRBV20-1 and TRBJ2-7; 7 bases agree with TRBD2. The trim removed 2 bases at V and 3 bases at J, leaving 10 bases unmatched. The CDR3 runs to 15 residues. Germline V CDR1 and CDR2: DFQATT, SNEGSKA (reference sequence). The CDR3 nucleotides are TGCAGTGCTAGACCCCTCCGGGGGGAAGTCTACGAGCAGTACTTC. As protein: CSARPLRGEVYEQYF.

As to this clonotype: Given the absence of the conserved phenylalanine or tryptophan at the CDR3 end, a read error is likely. The rearrangement links TRBV7-9 to TRBJ2-7, with 11 positions matching TRBD1. This CDR3 spans 14 amino acids. J gave up 2 bases and V 5 bases, and 2 bases lay outside the gene matches. Germline assignment: CDR1 SEHNR and CDR2 FQNEAQ (reference sequence). CDR3 bases: TGTGCCAGCAGCAAGGGACAGGGGGCCTACGAGCAGTACTTA. This encodes CASSKGQGAYEQYL.

This clonotype was detected many times. This chain uses TRBV14 with TRBJ2-1; D is uncertain. Germline CDR1 reads SGHDN; CDR2 reads FVKESK. The CDR3 spans 13 residues. V was pared by 3 bases and J by 6 bases, with 9 bases between. Here the CDR3 reads CASSQAWLNEQFF. In nucleotides, the CDR3 is TGTGCCAGCAGCCAGGCCTGGCTCAATGAGCAGTTCTTC.